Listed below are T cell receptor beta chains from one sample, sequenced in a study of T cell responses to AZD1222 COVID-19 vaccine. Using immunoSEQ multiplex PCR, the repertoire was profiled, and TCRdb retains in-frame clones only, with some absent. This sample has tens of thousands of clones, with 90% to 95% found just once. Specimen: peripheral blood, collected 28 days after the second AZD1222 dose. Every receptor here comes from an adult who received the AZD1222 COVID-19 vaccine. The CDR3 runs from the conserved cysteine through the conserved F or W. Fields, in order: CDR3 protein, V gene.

CASTKGGQGGYEQYF | TRBV6-4
CASSYLPSGGVDNEQFF | TRBV6-2/TRBV6-3
CASSRGTDTQYF | TRBV18
CASSLEGDTEAFF | TRBV7-9
CASSLYAGGDLYGYTF | TRBV5-1
CASSFQRGDEQYF | TRBV19
CAWSAGTGIYEQYF | TRBV30
CASSQVTVNTEAFF | TRBV4-1
CASSFGGPGNTGELFF | TRBV5-4
CASSSPRLDREYF | TRBV28
CASSQDEENSPLHF | TRBV4-2
CASRRLAGGNAYNEQFF | TRBV4-1
CASSQRWANTEAFF | TRBV4-3
CASRATRDYGYTF | TRBV6-5
CASTTTSGGAGDTQYF | TRBV7-2
CASSAANSPLHF | TRBV2
CASKSSGGAGTGELFF | TRBV19
CASIGGDYGYTF | TRBV19
CAIREQEEAFF | TRBV10-3
CASTRKPSGYGDTEAFF | TRBV3-1/TRBV3-2
CASRADRNTGELFF | TRBV19